Included here is one T cell receptor (beta chain) sequence, with context. The sample is drawn from a study of blood T cell repertoires in COVID-19. The germline V gene encodes CDR1 LGHDT and CDR2 YNNKEL (reference sequence). This CDR3 is built from 13 residues. V lost 4 bases and J 7 bases, leaving 11 bases between the germline ends. In the original analysis: Reference gene primer amplification gave estimated nucleated cell counts. Some clones are missing from TCRdb's copy, which holds only in-frame ones; the method was immunoSEQ multiplex PCR. The DNA was the basis for D and trimming; V, J and clone size are from that table. The sample holds over 45,000 clones, approximately 89% seen once.

The sequence came from an elderly woman with acute or convalescent COVID-19. The chain uses TRBV3-1 (or the pseudogene TRBV3-2) and TRBJ1-3; D is unclear. The material sequenced was peripheral blood. Here the CDR3 reads CASSRPGSNTIYF. CDR3 in DNA: TGTGCCAGCAGCCGCCCTGGGAGCAACACCATATATTTT.